A single sample is the source of the 2 T cell receptor beta chains below, sequenced in a study of T cell changes during pregnancy in multiple sclerosis. Sequenced by immunoSEQ multiplex PCR; TCRdb stores in-frame clones only, minus some. The sample consists of about 57,000 clones, about 88% of them appearing once. Specimen: CD4+ T cells from peripheral blood mononuclear cells, collected in the third trimester of pregnancy. These receptors originate from a female donor with multiple sclerosis, enrolled in a pregnancy study.

The genes are TRBV19 and TRBJ1-1; unclear D gene. Germline V lookup: CDR1 LNHDA, CDR2 SQIVND (reference sequence). Trimming removed 5 bases from V and 1 base from J, with 20 bases in between. The CDR3 is made up of 17 amino acids. Here the CDR3 reads CASSFLASLGENTEAFF. Written as DNA, the CDR3 is TGTGCCAGTAGTTTTTTAGCGTCCCTAGGAGAGAACACTGAAGCTTTCTTT.

J is TRBJ2-1 and V is TRBV19; a weak D match, TRBD2 (5 bases). Germline V gene sequence: CDR1 LNHDA, CDR2 SQIVND (reference sequence). This CDR3 contains 12 residues. The V gene lost 9 bases and the J gene lost 4 bases, with 10 bases spanning the gap. The CDR3 loop reads CASGSGYNEQFF. The CDR3 DNA reads as TGTGCCAGCGGCTCGGGGTACAATGAGCAGTTCTTC.